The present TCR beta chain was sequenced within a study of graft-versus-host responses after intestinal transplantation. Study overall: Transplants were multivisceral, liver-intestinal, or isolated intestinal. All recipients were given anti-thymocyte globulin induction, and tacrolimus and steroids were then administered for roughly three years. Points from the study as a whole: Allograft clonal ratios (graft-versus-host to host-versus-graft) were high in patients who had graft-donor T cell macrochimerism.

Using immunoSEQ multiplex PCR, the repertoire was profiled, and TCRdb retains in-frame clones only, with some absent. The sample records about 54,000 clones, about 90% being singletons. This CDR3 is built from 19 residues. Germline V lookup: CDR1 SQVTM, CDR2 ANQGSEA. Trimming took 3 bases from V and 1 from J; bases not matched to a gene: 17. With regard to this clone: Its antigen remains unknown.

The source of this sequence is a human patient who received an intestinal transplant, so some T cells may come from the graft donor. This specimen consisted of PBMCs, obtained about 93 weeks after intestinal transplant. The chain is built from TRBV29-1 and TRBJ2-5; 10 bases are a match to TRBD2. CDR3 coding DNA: TGCAGCGTTGAGGTGGGACGGGCTAGCGGGGGTTTTGGCCAAGAGACCCAGTACTTC. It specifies CSVEVGRASGGFGQETQYF.